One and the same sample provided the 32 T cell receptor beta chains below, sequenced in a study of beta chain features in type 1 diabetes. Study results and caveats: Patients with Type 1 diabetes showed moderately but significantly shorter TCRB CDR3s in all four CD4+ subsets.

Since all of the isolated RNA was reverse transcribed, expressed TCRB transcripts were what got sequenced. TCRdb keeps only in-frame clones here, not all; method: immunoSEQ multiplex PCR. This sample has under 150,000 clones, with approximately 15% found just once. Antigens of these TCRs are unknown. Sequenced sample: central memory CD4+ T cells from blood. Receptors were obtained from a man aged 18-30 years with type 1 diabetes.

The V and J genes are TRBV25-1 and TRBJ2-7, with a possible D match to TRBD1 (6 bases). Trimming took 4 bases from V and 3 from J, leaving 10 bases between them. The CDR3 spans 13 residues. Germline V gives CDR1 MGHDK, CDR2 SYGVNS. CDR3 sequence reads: CASSVDSVYEQYF. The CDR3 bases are TGTGCCAGCAGTGTGGACAGTGTCTACGAGCAGTACTTC.

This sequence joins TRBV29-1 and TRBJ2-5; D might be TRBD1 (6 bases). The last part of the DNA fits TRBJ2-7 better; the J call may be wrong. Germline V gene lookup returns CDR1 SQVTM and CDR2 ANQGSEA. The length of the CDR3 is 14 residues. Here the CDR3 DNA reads TGCAGCGTTGTTGGACAGCTAACCTCCTACGAGCAGTACTTC. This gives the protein CSVVGQLTSYEQYF.

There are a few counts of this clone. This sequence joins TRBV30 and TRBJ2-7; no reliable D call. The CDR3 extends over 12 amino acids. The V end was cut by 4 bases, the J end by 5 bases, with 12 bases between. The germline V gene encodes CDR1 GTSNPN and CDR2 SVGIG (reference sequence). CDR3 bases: TGTGCCTGGATCCCCTCGGCGGACGAGCAGTACTTC. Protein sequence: CAWIPSADEQYF.

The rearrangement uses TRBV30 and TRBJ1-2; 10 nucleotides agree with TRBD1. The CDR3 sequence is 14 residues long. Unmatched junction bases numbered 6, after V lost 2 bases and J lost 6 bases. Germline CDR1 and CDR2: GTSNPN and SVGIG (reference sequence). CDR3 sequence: CAWSPTTGGNGYTF. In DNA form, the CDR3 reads TGTGCCTGGAGTCCCACGACAGGGGGCAATGGCTACACCTTC.

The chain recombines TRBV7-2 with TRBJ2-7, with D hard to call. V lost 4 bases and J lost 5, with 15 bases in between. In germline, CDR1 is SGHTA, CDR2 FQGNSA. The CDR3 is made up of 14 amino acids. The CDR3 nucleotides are TGTGCCAGCAGCTCTTTAGGTGTCCCGGACGAGCAGTACTTC. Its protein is CASSSLGVPDEQYF.

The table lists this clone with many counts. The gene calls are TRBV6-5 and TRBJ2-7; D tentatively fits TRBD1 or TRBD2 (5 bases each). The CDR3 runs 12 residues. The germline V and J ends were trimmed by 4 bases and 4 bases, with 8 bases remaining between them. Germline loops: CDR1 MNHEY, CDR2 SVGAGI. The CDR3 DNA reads TGTGCCAGCAGTTGGGGACCATACGAGCAGTACTTC. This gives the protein CASSWGPYEQYF.

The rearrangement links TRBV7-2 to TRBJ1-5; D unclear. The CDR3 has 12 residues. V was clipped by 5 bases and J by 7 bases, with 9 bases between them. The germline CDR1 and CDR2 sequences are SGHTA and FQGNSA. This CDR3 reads CASSNNRQPQHF. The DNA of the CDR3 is TGTGCCAGCAGCAACAATCGCCAGCCCCAGCATTTT.

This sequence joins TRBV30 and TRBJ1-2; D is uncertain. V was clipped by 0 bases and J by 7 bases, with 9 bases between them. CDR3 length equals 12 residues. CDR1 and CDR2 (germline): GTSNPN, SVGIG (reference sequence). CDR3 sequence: CAWSVGTAGYTF. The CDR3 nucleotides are TGTGCCTGGAGTGTAGGTACAGCTGGCTACACCTTC.

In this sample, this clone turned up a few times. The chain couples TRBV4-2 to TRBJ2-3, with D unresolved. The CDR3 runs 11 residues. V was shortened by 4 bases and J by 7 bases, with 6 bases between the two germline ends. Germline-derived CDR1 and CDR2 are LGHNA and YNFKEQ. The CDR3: CASSPSNTQYF. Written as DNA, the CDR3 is TGTGCCAGCAGCCCGAGTAATACGCAGTATTTT.

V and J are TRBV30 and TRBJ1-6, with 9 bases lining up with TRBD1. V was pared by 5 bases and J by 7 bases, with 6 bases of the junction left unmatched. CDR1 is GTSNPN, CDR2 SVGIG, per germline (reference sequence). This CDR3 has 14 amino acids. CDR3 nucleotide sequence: TGTGCCTGGTGCACCGGGACAGGGAATTCACCCCTCCACTTT. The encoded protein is CAWCTGTGNSPLHF.

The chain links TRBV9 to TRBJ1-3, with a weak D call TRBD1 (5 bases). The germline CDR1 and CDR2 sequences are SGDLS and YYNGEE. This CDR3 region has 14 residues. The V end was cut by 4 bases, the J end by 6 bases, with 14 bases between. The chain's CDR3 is CASSPHMTENTIYF. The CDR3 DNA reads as TGTGCCAGCAGCCCCCACATGACAGAAAACACCATATATTTT.

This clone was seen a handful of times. The CDR3 DNA reads TGTGCCAGCAGCCGGAACAGAGACACAGATACGCAGTATTTT. Translation: CASSRNRDTDTQYF. The chain joins TRBV6-5 to TRBJ2-3, with unresolved D. Deletions cut 6 bases from V and 2 bases from J, with 12 bases between. Germline V gene sequence: CDR1 MNHEY, CDR2 SVGAGI. This CDR3 has 14 residues.

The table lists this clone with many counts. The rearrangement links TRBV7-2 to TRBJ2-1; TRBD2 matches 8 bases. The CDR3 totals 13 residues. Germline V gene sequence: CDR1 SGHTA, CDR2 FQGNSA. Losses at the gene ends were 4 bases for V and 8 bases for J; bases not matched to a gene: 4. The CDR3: CASSSGLAHEQFF. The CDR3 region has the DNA TGTGCCAGCAGCTCCGGACTAGCCCATGAGCAGTTCTTC.

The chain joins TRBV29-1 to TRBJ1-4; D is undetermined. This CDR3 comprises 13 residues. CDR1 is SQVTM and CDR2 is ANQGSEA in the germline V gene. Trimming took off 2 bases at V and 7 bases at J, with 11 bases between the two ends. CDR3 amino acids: CSVEIVGFEKLFF. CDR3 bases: TGCAGCGTTGAAATAGTCGGGTTTGAAAAACTGTTTTTT.

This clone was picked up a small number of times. The CDR3 protein is CASSSRNTGELFF. The CDR3, as DNA: TGTGCCAGCAGTTCCAGGAACACCGGGGAGCTGTTTTTT. The chain links TRBV28 to TRBJ2-2; no reliable D call. Germline V gene lookup returns CDR1 MDHEN and CDR2 SYDVKM. Trimming pared 4 bases from V and 1 base from J, leaving 4 bases between. The CDR3 length is 13 residues.

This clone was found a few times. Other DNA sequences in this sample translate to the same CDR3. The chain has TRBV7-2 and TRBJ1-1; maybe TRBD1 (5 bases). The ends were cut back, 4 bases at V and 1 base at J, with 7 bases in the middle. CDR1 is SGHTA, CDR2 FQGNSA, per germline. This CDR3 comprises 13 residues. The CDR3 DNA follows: TGTGCCAGCAGCTCCCAGGGGAACACTGAAGCTTTCTTT. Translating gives CASSSQGNTEAFF.

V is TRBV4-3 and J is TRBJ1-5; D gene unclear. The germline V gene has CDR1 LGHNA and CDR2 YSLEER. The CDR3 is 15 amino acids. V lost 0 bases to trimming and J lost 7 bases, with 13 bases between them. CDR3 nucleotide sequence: TGCGCCAGCAGCCAAGATCTATCGGGAGGGCAGCCCCAGCATTTT. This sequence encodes CASSQDLSGGQPQHF.

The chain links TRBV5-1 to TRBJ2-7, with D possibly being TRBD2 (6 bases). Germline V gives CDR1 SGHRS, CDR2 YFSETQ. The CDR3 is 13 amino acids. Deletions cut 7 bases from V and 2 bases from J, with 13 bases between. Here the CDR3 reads CASGGTVPYEQYF. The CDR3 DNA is TGCGCCAGCGGGGGGACGGTACCCTACGAGCAGTACTTC.

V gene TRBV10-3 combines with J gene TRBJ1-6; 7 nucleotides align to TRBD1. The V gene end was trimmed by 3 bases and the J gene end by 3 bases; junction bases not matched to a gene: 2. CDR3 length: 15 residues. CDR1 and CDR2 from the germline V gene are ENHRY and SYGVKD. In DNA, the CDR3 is TGTGCCATCAGTGAAGGGACAGTCTATAATTCACCCCTCCACTTT. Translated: CAISEGTVYNSPLHF.

The CDR3 here is CSLKAGGRDNEQFF. CDR3 in DNA: TGCAGCTTAAAAGCGGGAGGTAGGGACAATGAGCAGTTCTTC. The chain combines TRBV29-1 with TRBJ2-1, with 9 bases identical to TRBD2. V dropped 8 bases and J dropped 5; count of bases not matched to a gene: 10. This CDR3 has 14 residues. Germline V gene data show CDR1 as SQVTM and CDR2 as ANQGSEA.

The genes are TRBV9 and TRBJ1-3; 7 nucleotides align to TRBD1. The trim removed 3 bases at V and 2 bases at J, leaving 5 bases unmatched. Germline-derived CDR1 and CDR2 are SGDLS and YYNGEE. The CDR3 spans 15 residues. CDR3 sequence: CASSAGDRTGNTIYF. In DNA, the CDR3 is TGTGCCAGCAGCGCCGGGGACAGAACTGGAAACACCATATATTTT.

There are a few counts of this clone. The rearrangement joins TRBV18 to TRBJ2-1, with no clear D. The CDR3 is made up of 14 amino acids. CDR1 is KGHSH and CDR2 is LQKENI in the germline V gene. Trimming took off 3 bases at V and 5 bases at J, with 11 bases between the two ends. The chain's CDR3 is CASSPQLINNEQFF. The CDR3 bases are TGTGCCAGCTCACCTCAATTGATTAACAATGAGCAGTTCTTC. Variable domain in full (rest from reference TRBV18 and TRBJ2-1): NAGVMQNPRHLVRRRGQEARLRCSPMKGHSHVYWYRQLPEEGLKFMVYLQKENIIDESGMPKERFSAEFPKEGPSILRIQQVVRGDSAAYFCASSPQLINNEQFFGPGTRLTVL.

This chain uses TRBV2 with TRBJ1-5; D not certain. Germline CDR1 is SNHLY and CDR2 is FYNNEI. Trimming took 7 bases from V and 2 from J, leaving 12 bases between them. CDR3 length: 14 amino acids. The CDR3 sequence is CASTQSYGNQPQHF. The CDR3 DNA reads TGTGCCAGCACTCAGAGTTATGGCAATCAGCCCCAGCATTTT.

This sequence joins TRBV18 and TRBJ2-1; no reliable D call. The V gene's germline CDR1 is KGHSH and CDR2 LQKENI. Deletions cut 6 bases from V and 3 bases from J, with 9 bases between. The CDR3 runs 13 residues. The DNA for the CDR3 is TGTGCCAGCTCCCCGATGATCTACAATGAGCAGTTCTTC. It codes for CASSPMIYNEQFF.

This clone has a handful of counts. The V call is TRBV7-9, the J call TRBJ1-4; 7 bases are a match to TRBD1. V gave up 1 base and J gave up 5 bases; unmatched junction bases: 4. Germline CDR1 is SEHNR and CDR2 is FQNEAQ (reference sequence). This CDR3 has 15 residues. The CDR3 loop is CASSLGDSLNEKLFF. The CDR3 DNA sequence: TGTGCCAGCAGCTTAGGGGACAGTTTAAATGAAAAACTGTTTTTT.

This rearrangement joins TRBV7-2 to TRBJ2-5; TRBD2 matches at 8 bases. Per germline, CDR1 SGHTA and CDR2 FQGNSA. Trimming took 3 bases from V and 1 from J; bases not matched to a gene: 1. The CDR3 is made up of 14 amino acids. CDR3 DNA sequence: TGTGCCAGCAGCTTTAGCGGGGCCCAAGAGACCCAGTACTTC. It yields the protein CASSFSGAQETQYF.

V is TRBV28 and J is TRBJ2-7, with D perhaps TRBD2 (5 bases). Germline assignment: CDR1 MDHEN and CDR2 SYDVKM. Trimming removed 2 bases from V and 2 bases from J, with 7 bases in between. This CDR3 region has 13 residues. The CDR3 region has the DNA TGTGCCAGCAGTTTAGACGGGACCTACGAGCAGTACTTC. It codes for CASSLDGTYEQYF.

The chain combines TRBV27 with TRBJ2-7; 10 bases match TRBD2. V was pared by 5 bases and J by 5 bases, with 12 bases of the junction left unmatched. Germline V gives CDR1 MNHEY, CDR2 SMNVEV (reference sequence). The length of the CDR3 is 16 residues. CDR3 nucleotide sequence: TGTGCCAGCAGTCGCATAGCGGGGGGCATCGACCACGAGCAGTACTTC. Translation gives CASSRIAGGIDHEQYF.

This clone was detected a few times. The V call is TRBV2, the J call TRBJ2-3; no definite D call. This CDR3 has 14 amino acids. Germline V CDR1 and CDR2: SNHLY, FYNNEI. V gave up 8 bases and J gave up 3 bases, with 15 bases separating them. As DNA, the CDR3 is TGTGCCAGCGGCTCTCAACTCGATACAGATACGCAGTATTTT. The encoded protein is CASGSQLDTDTQYF.

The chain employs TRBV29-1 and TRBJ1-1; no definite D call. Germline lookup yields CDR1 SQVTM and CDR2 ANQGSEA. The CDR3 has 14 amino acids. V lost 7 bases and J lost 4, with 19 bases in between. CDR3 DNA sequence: TGCAGCGCCACCTCGCGCGGGCCGGGCACTGAAGCTTTCTTT. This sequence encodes CSATSRGPGTEAFF.

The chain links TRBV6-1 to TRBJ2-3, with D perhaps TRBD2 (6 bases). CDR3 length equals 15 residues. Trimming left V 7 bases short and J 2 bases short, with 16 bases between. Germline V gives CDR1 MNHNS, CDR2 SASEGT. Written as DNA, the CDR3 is TGTGCCAGCACTCGACGGGAGAAAGTCACAGATACGCAGTATTTT. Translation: CASTRREKVTDTQYF.

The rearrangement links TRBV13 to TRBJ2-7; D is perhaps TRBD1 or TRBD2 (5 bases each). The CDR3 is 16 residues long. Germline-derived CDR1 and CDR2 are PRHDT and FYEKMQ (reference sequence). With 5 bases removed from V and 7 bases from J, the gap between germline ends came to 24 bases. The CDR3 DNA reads TGTGCCAGCAGCCAAGACCTTGGGGCCCGTGGGGGTGAGCAGTACTTC. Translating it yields CASSQDLGARGGEQYF. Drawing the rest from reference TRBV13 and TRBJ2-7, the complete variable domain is AAGVIQSPRHLIKEKRETATLKCYPIPRHDTVYWYQQGPGQDPQFLISFYEKMQSDKGSIPDRFSAQQFSDYHSELNMSSLELGDSALYFCASSQDLGARGGEQYFGPGTRLTVT.